These 29 T cell receptor beta chains were sequenced from one sample in a study of ipilimumab plus nivolumab after autologous stem cell transplantation (dated by TCRdb to the early 2020s). Receptors were amplified or captured by the immunoSEQ multiplex PCR assay. TCRdb carries this immuneACCESS record with in-frame sequences only. Its versions omit some clonotypes, under half of them owing to an unresolved V gene in the studies checked, with the rest unexplained. This sample comprises around 21,000 clones, more than 60% of them detected only once. The top ten clones comprise roughly 20% of the sample. The specimen comprised PBMCs, sampled in a trial of ipilimumab plus nivolumab as post-transplant consolidation. The receptor source for this set is a male donor with diffuse large B-cell lymphoma.

This clone is a singleton in its sample. The chain recombines TRBV11-2 with TRBJ2-5; TRBD2 matches at 7 bases. This CDR3 spans 12 amino acids. The V gene's germline CDR1 is SGHAT and CDR2 FQNNGV. V lost 4 bases, J lost 6 bases, and 2 bases stayed unmatched. The CDR3 sequence is CASSSAGKTQYF. In DNA, the CDR3 is TGTGCCAGCAGCTCAGCGGGGAAGACCCAGTACTTC.

This clone was recorded once. The chain joins TRBV4-2 to TRBJ1-2, with D tentatively TRBD1 (6 bases). Germline V lookup: CDR1 LGHNA, CDR2 YNFKEQ. This CDR3 comprises 17 residues. V dropped 3 bases and J dropped 5 bases, with 22 bases sitting between them. CDR3 amino acids: CASSQELIQGSGYGYTF. In nucleotides, the CDR3 is TGTGCCAGCAGCCAGGAACTTATACAGGGAAGCGGTTATGGCTACACCTTC.

V and J are TRBV18 and TRBJ1-2, with 7 bases that match TRBD1. The CDR3 is made up of 16 amino acids. Unmatched junction bases numbered 8, after V lost 2 bases and J lost 2 bases. Germline V lookup: CDR1 KGHSH, CDR2 LQKENI. The DNA for the CDR3 is TGTGCCAGCTCACCAGCGGCAGGGGGTCAAAACTATGGCTACACCTTC. It specifies CASSPAAGGQNYGYTF.

This clone is a singleton in its sample. The V gene is TRBV6-1, the J gene TRBJ2-1; 9 nucleotides match TRBD2. The CDR3 is made up of 16 amino acids. CDR1 and CDR2 from the germline V gene are MNHNS and SASEGT. Trimming cost V 4 bases and J 8 bases; bases outside gene matches: 12. The chain's CDR3 is CASSALVAGGLHEQFF. CDR3 nucleotide sequence: TGTGCCAGCAGTGCCCTGGTGGCGGGGGGGCTTCATGAGCAGTTCTTC.

This sequence joins TRBV4-3 and TRBJ2-7; D remains ambiguous. V was trimmed by 0 bases and J by 6 bases, leaving 12 bases between them. This CDR3 spans 14 amino acids. CDR1 LGHNA and CDR2 YSLEER come from the germline V gene. Written as DNA, the CDR3 is TGCGCCAGCAGCCAAGATGTAGGGTCTGGCGAGCAGTACTTC. This translates into CASSQDVGSGEQYF.

This clone was counted once. The chain uses TRBV11-1 and TRBJ1-5; D is unclear. This CDR3 has 12 residues. Trimming stripped 4 bases from V and 0 bases from J, with 1 base between. Germline CDR1 and CDR2: SGHAT and FQDESV (reference sequence). The CDR3 reads CASSYSNQPQHF. The CDR3 DNA reads TGTGCCAGCAGCTATAGCAATCAGCCCCAGCATTTT. Supplemented by reference TRBV11-1 and TRBJ1-5, the full variable domain reads EAEVAQSPRYKITEKSQAVAFWCDPISGHATLYWYRQILGQGPELLVQFQDESVVDDSQLPKDRFSAERLKGVDSTLKIQPAELGDSAMYLCASSYSNQPQHFGDGTRLSIL.

In its sample, this clone was seen once. V and J are TRBV18 and TRBJ2-5; TRBD2 is a possible D gene (5 bases). The CDR3 loop spans 12 amino acids. Germline CDR1 and CDR2: KGHSH and LQKENI. The V end lost 11 bases, the J end lost 2 bases, and 12 bases lay between the germline ends. CDR3 nucleotides: TGTGCCGTAGGTTCGGGGCAAGAGACCCAGTACTTC. As protein: CAVGSGQETQYF. Supplemented by reference TRBV18 and TRBJ2-5, the full variable domain reads NAGVMQNPRHLVRRRGQEARLRCSPMKGHSHVYWYRQLPEEGLKFMVYLQKENIIDESGMPKERFSAEFPKEGPSILRIQQVVRGDSAAYFCAVGSGQETQYFGPGTRLLVL.

This clone was observed a single time. The V call is TRBV11-1, the J call TRBJ1-1, with D unclear. This CDR3 comprises 15 residues. Between the trimmed V and J ends, which lost 10 bases and 4 bases, there was a span of 22 bases. The V gene's germline CDR1 is SGHAT and CDR2 FQDESV (reference sequence). The CDR3, as DNA: TGTGCCATCCAGAGGGATCCCGTGCGCGGCACTGAAGCTTTCTTT. Its translation: CAIQRDPVRGTEAFF. The full variable domain, its missing parts supplied by reference TRBV11-1 and TRBJ1-1, is EAEVAQSPRYKITEKSQAVAFWCDPISGHATLYWYRQILGQGPELLVQFQDESVVDDSQLPKDRFSAERLKGVDSTLKIQPAELGDSAMYLCAIQRDPVRGTEAFFGQGTRLTVV.

This sequence joins TRBV28 and TRBJ1-4; 10 bases align to TRBD1. V trimming: 10 bases; J trimming: 6 bases; junction bases outside the gene matches: 14. Germline lookup yields CDR1 MDHEN and CDR2 SYDVKM. CDR3 size: 16 residues. The CDR3 region is CATHAWTGGGDEKLFF. The CDR3 DNA reads as TGTGCCACCCATGCCTGGACAGGGGGAGGTGATGAAAAACTGTTTTTT.

The V and J genes are TRBV4-2 and TRBJ2-3, with D possibly matching TRBD2 (6 bases). This CDR3 has 18 residues. Trimming removed 0 bases from V and 3 bases from J, with 19 bases in between. Germline CDR1 and CDR2: LGHNA and YNFKEQ. CDR3 nucleotide sequence: TGTGCCAGCAGCCAAGATGCGGGGCTGGGAGTGAGGACAGATACGCAGTATTTT. This codes for CASSQDAGLGVRTDTQYF.

The chain has TRBV10-3 and TRBJ2-5; 10 nucleotides line up with TRBD1. With 2 bases clipped from V and 4 bases from J, the junction kept 4 bases outside the gene matches. CDR1 and CDR2 (germline): ENHRY, SYGVKD. There are 15 residues in the CDR3. The CDR3 protein is CAISEGTGAAETQYF. Written as DNA, the CDR3 is TGTGCCATCAGTGAGGGGACAGGGGCGGCAGAGACCCAGTACTTC.

V usage is TRBV5-6 and J usage is TRBJ2-5; the D gene could be TRBD1 or TRBD2 (5 bases each). The V end lost 4 bases, the J end lost 1 base, and 11 bases lay between the germline ends. The CDR3 spans 14 residues. Germline CDR1 and CDR2: SGHDT and YYEEEE. The CDR3 DNA follows: TGTGCCAGCAGCATGAGGGGTTTCCAAGAGACCCAGTACTTC. Translated: CASSMRGFQETQYF.

The chain combines TRBV19 with TRBJ1-4, with TRBD1 identical over 7 bases. The CDR3 is made up of 13 amino acids. Germline-derived CDR1 and CDR2 are LNHDA and SQIVND (reference sequence). V was pared by 5 bases and J by 7 bases, with 4 bases of the junction left unmatched. The CDR3 spells CASSYRGGEKLFF. In DNA form, the CDR3 reads TGTGCCAGTAGTTACAGGGGAGGTGAAAAACTGTTTTTT.

The V and J genes are TRBV19 and TRBJ1-1; D ambiguous. The ends were cut back, 3 bases at V and 0 bases at J, with 11 bases in the middle. Germline values: CDR1 LNHDA, CDR2 SQIVND (reference sequence). The CDR3 runs 15 residues. The CDR3 sequence: CASSIRGNLNTEAFF. CDR3 nucleotide sequence: TGTGCCAGTAGTATCCGTGGAAACCTGAACACTGAAGCTTTCTTT.

This clone was seen more than once but under ten times. The chain is built from TRBV7-2 and TRBJ2-3; 10 nucleotides match TRBD1. Germline values: CDR1 SGHTA, CDR2 FQGNSA. The CDR3 consists of 15 residues. V dropped 8 bases and J dropped 2; count of bases not matched to a gene: 7. This chain's CDR3 is CASGGGTGDTDTQYF. CDR3 in DNA: TGTGCCAGCGGTGGGGGGACAGGGGACACAGATACGCAGTATTTT.

The chain recombines TRBV6-1 with TRBJ2-2, with 8 positions matching TRBD1. Germline CDR1 and CDR2: MNHNS and SASEGT. Unmatched junction bases numbered 6, after V lost 5 bases and J lost 4 bases. The CDR3 is made up of 15 amino acids. The CDR3 loop reads CASSNGQGTTGELFF. The CDR3 nucleotides read TGTGCCAGCAGTAACGGACAGGGCACCACCGGGGAGCTGTTTTTT.

This clone appeared a single time. The chain joins TRBV19 to TRBJ1-2; D is ambiguous. This CDR3 spans 13 amino acids. Germline V CDR1 and CDR2: LNHDA, SQIVND (reference sequence). The ends were cut back, 3 bases at V and 6 bases at J, with 11 bases in the middle. The CDR3 protein is CASSIKGIDGYTF. CDR3 nucleotide sequence: TGTGCCAGTAGTATCAAGGGTATTGATGGCTACACCTTC.

J is TRBJ2-2 and V is TRBV6-1; tentatively, D is TRBD1 (5 bases). This CDR3 has 14 residues. CDR1 MNHNS and CDR2 SASEGT come from the germline V gene. V lost 5 bases and J 5 bases, leaving 12 bases between the germline ends. DNA for the CDR3: TGTGCCAGCAGTCGTGTGGGGCTGACCGGGGAGCTGTTTTTT. It codes for CASSRVGLTGELFF.

This chain joins TRBV5-1 and TRBJ2-1; TRBD2 agrees at 16 bases. Germline V CDR1 and CDR2: SGHRS, YFSETQ. The CDR3 sequence is 19 residues long. Losses at the gene ends were 1 base for V and 7 bases for J; bases not matched to a gene: 11. The CDR3: CASSLNPGLAGGPRNEQFF. The CDR3 coding sequence is TGCGCCAGCAGCTTGAACCCGGGACTAGCGGGGGGGCCTAGGAATGAGCAGTTCTTC.

The chain joins TRBV29-1 to TRBJ2-7; 10 bases align to TRBD1. Germline-derived CDR1 and CDR2 are SQVTM and ANQGSEA. The V segment lost 6 bases and the J segment 3 bases; nucleotides outside the gene matches: 5. The CDR3 has 13 amino acids. The CDR3 region has the DNA TGCAGCGTAACGGGACAGGGGTACTACGAGCAGTACTTC. It translates to CSVTGQGYYEQYF.

The table lists this clone with a few counts. The J gene is TRBJ1-1, the V gene TRBV7-3; 10 nucleotides line up with TRBD1. Germline loops: CDR1 SGHTA, CDR2 FQGTGA. The CDR3 is 16 amino acids. V was clipped by 5 bases and J by 5 bases; unmatched bases: 11. CDR3 sequence (DNA): TGTGCCAGCAGCAAGAGGGACAGGGGAGGTGGGACTGAAGCTTTCTTT. Protein: CASSKRDRGGGTEAFF.

The rearrangement links TRBV5-1 to TRBJ2-1; 10 bases align to TRBD1. V shed 0 bases, J shed 3 bases, and the junction held 3 bases outside the gene matches. Per the germline V gene, CDR1 is SGHRS and CDR2 is YFSETQ. This CDR3 spans 16 amino acids. The CDR3 nucleotides read TGCGCCAGCAGCTTGGGACAGGGGGCCCTCTACAATGAGCAGTTCTTC. Translating gives CASSLGQGALYNEQFF.

This rearrangement joins TRBV29-1 to TRBJ2-7, with a weak D call TRBD1 (5 bases). Per germline, CDR1 SQVTM and CDR2 ANQGSEA. Trimming left V 5 bases short and J 3 bases short, with 8 bases between. The CDR3 is 11 amino acids. The DNA of the CDR3 is TGCAGCGTTTCGGACAACTACGAGCAGTACTTC. This translates into CSVSDNYEQYF.

This sequence joins TRBV7-2 and TRBJ1-4; TRBD1 is a possible D gene (5 bases). This CDR3 region has 15 residues. Germline values: CDR1 SGHTA, CDR2 FQGNSA. V dropped 3 bases and J dropped 7 bases, with 15 bases sitting between them. The CDR3 coding sequence is TGTGCCAGCAGCTTTAGGGCGGGACCCCGTGAAAAACTGTTTTTT. Amino acid sequence: CASSFRAGPREKLFF.

The rearrangement joins TRBV18 to TRBJ1-1, with a weak D call TRBD1 (6 bases). V was clipped by 1 base and J by 5 bases, with 11 bases between them. The germline V gene has CDR1 KGHSH and CDR2 LQKENI. This CDR3 region has 14 residues. The CDR3 protein is CASSPLPRGTEAFF. The DNA of the CDR3 is TGTGCCAGCTCACCACTACCAAGGGGGACTGAAGCTTTCTTT.

This clone has just one count. V and J are TRBV11-2 and TRBJ2-1; D uncertain. This CDR3 has 15 amino acids. Germline lookup yields CDR1 SGHAT and CDR2 FQNNGV. Trimming took 1 base from V and 0 from J, leaving 7 bases between them. CDR3 residues: CASSLGSSSYNEQFF. The DNA of the CDR3 is TGTGCCAGCAGCTTAGGGTCAAGCTCCTACAATGAGCAGTTCTTC.

The chain is built from TRBV7-6 and TRBJ2-6; D is unresolved. CDR3 length equals 16 residues. Per germline, CDR1 SGHVS and CDR2 FNYEAQ. The germline V and J ends were trimmed by 4 bases and 0 bases, with 10 bases remaining between them. Here the CDR3 reads CASSSEVYSGANVLTF. CDR3 bases: TGTGCCAGCAGCTCCGAGGTTTACTCTGGGGCCAACGTCCTGACTTTC.

This rearrangement joins TRBV9 to TRBJ2-2; D may match TRBD1 or TRBD2 (6 bases each). The CDR3 contains 14 residues. Germline V gene data show CDR1 as SGDLS and CDR2 as YYNGEE. V was cut by 6 bases and J by 10 bases, with 19 bases left in between. The CDR3 sequence: CASTRGAGVEELFF. The CDR3 coding sequence is TGTGCCAGCACAAGGGGGGCAGGGGTCGAGGAGCTGTTTTTT.

This clone was counted a single time. The V and J genes are TRBV27 and TRBJ2-7, with 8 bases fitting TRBD1. Germline V gene sequence: CDR1 MNHEY, CDR2 SMNVEV (reference sequence). The CDR3 spans 14 residues. V trimming: 5 bases; J trimming: 0 bases; junction bases outside the gene matches: 3. CDR3 DNA: TGTGCCAGCAGTAGACAGGGGAACTCCTACGAGCAGTACTTC. Protein sequence: CASSRQGNSYEQYF.